This T cell receptor beta chain emerged from a study of Graves' ophthalmopathy and Graves' hyperthyroidism. As the template, RNA transcripts were used to amplify TCR beta CDR3 regions. The library came from an HTBI-primed first-round RT-PCR and a second-round multiplex PCR. Via MiXCR, TCRdb re-called the multiplex PCR reads, giving one row per CDR3 protein. The table records hundreds of thousands of distinct CDR3 sequences, roughly 39% of them present only once. No donor had other autoimmune disease, uncontrolled infection, pregnancy or lactation. The CDR3 spans 15 residues. Germline CDR1 reads MNHNY; CDR2 reads SVGAGI (reference sequence). The V and J ends lost 0 bases and 4 bases respectively, with 9 bases between them.

Sequencing was done on a sample of peripheral blood. The TCR comes from an adult man with Graves' ophthalmopathy. This chain connects TRBV6-6 to TRBJ2-2; D is unclear. The CDR3 DNA follows: TGTGCCAGCAGTTACTCGATAGCTCTCACCGGGGAGCTGTTTTTT. It is translated as CASSYSIALTGELFF.